This TCR beta chain was recorded in a study of cytomegalovirus exposure and HLA in healthy donors. This PCR relied on a set of 60 Vbeta primers and 13 Jbeta primers. The protocol was immunoSEQ multiplex PCR, while the TCRdb copy is restricted to in-frame clones and leaves out a portion. The sample comprises some 150,000 clones, about 64% of which are singletons, and around 3% rests with the top ten. V lost 3 bases to trimming and J lost 6 bases, with 6 bases between them. From germline, CDR1 is DFQATT and CDR2 SNEGSKA (reference sequence). There are 11 residues in the CDR3. This chain links TRBV20-1 with TRBJ2-1; weak D call: TRBD1 (5 bases). The source of this sequence is a woman in her thirties in good health and CMV-seropositive. The sample was PBMCs. CDR3 in DNA: TGCAGTGCTAGTAGGGGCAATGAGCAGTTCTTC. Translation: CSASRGNEQFF.